A selection of T cell receptor beta chains follows, all from one sample in a study of T-cell memory formation after mild COVID-19. TCRdb used MiXCR to reprocess the 5' RACE reads, holding one entry per CDR3 protein. Of around 340,000 distinct CDR3 sequences detected, 10% to 15% appear once; the ten largest clones hold about a fifth. Specimen: PBMCs or a T cell subset sorted from them (not recorded which). The receptor source for this set is a man aged 18-30 years who had mild COVID-19 (a few samples of this study predate the infection). Cell type and time point are not known. The CDR3 runs from the conserved cysteine through the conserved F or W. The D gene is left open where the match is weak. The listing skips clone size in some rows; elsewhere it reads once, few, many or a size class.

>TRBV5-4|16|-|TRBJ1-1|TRBD1
TGTGCCAGCAGCTCCACGACCCCGACAGGGGGGACTGAAGCTTTCTTT
CASSSTTPTGGTEAFF
>TRBV2|16|few|TRBJ2-2|-
TGTGCCAGCAGTGAAGCGCGCCTCAAGAACACCGGGGAGCTGTTTTTT
CASSEARLKNTGELFF
>TRBV9|13|few|TRBJ2-1|-
TGTGCCAGCAGCGTCCAGATACTCAATGAGCAGTTCTTC
CASSVQILNEQFF
>TRBV20-1|13|-|TRBJ2-5|-
TGCAGTGCTTCCCCGGGGATGGTGGAGACCCAGTACTTC
CSASPGMVETQYF
>TRBV5-1|15|-|TRBJ1-4|-
TGCGCCAGCAGCAACCCTGAGGGGGCTAATGAAAAACTGTTTTTT
CASSNPEGANEKLFF
>TRBV29-1|13|-|TRBJ2-2|-
TGCAGCGTTGAACGGGCGAACACCGGGGAGCTGTTTTTT
CSVERANTGELFF
>TRBV3-1|15|-|TRBJ2-7|-
TGTGCCAGCAGCCAACCGACGGCAGGTTCCTACGAGCAGTACTTC
CASSQPTAGSYEQYF
>TRBV7-9|14|few|TRBJ2-1|-
TGTGCCAGCAGCCCCGGGGTGGGGGGGGCCAAGCAGTTCTTC
CASSPGVGGAKQFF
>TRBV5-1|14|-|TRBJ1-1|-
TGCGCCAGCAGCTACAGGGAAGGGAACACTGAAGCTTTCTTT
CASSYREGNTEAFF
>TRBV7-2|12|-|TRBJ2-5|-
TGTGCCAGCAGCTTAGAAGAAGAGACCCAGTACTTC
CASSLEEETQYF
>TRBV20-1|16|many|TRBJ2-1|TRBD2
TGCAGTGCTAGAGGTTCTAGCGGGGAGACCTACAATGAGCAGTTCTTC
CSARGSSGETYNEQFF
>TRBV5-6|14|-|TRBJ2-1|TRBD2
TGTGCCAGCTGTAGCGGGGGTACTTACAATGAGCAGTTCTTC
CASCSGGTYNEQFF
>TRBV7-2|14|-|TRBJ2-2|-
TGTGCCAGCAGCTTATGGTCCAGGCCCGGGGAGCTGTTTTTT
CASSLWSRPGELFF
>TRBV2|14|few|TRBJ2-7|TRBD1
TGTGCCAGCCAAGGGGGACAGGGAGGCTACGAGCAGTACTTC
CASQGGQGGYEQYF
>TRBV7-2|17|-|TRBJ2-3|-
TGTGCCAGCAGCTTAGATGTTGGGTACGACAGCACAGATACGCAGTATTTT
CASSLDVGYDSTDTQYF
>TRBV7-2|14|few|TRBJ2-7|-
TGTGCCAGCAGCTTAGCGTGGGGAGCCTACGAGCAGTACTTC
CASSLAWGAYEQYF
>TRBV3-1|17|-|TRBJ2-5|TRBD2
TGTGCCAGCAGCCAGGGAACTAGCGGGGGCCCCCAAGAGACCCAGTACTTC
CASSQGTSGGPQETQYF
>TRBV5-1|16|-|TRBJ2-1|TRBD2
TGCGCCAGCAGCTTGGAGGTTCTAGCGGGGCACAATGAGCAGTTCTTC
CASSLEVLAGHNEQFF
>TRBV7-2|15|-|TRBJ1-2|-
TGTGCCAGCAGCTGGATCCGGGACACCCACTATGGCTACACCTTC
CASSWIRDTHYGYTF
>TRBV25-1|15|many|TRBJ2-7|TRBD1
TGTGCCAGCAGTCTACCGGGACAGGGGGTGGGCGAGCAGTACTTC
CASSLPGQGVGEQYF
>TRBV4-3|14|many|TRBJ1-1|-
TGCGCCAGCAGCCAAGTGGGGGGGGAGACTGAAGCTTTCTTT
CASSQVGGETEAFF
>TRBV9|12|-|TRBJ2-5|-
TGTGCCAGCAGCGTAACCGAAGAGACCCAGTACTTC
CASSVTEETQYF
>TRBV4-1|16|once|TRBJ1-5|-
TGCGCCAGCAGCCAAGATAGTGCGGGCAGTAACCAGCCCCAGCATTTT
CASSQDSAGSNQPQHF
>TRBV7-2|15|-|TRBJ1-2|-
TGTGCCAGCAGCTTAGGAGGGACGGACAACTATGGCTACACCTTC
CASSLGGTDNYGYTF
>TRBV7-8|16|-|TRBJ2-3|TRBD2
TGTGCCAGCAGCGCTCTAGCGGGGGGGATTACAGATACGCAGTATTTT
CASSALAGGITDTQYF
>TRBV9|14|few|TRBJ1-2|-
TGTGCCAGCAGCGTAGGGGCAGGGCAATATGGCTACACCTTC
CASSVGAGQYGYTF
>TRBV7-2|15|-|TRBJ1-2|TRBD1
TGTGCCAGCAGCCACGTTGACAGGGCCCACTATGGCTACACCTTC
CASSHVDRAHYGYTF
>TRBV5-1|13|many|TRBJ2-3|-
TGCGCCAGCAGCCGCGGGATTGGAGATACGCAGTATTTT
CASSRGIGDTQYF
>TRBV6-2/TRBV6-3|13|-|TRBJ2-3|-
TGTGCCAGCAGTTACGGAGTGGTGGGTACGCAGTATTTT
CASSYGVVGTQYF
>TRBV3-1|13|-|TRBJ2-1|-
TGTGCCAGCAGCCGAGGACTGGGCGATGAGCAGTTCTTC
CASSRGLGDEQFF
>TRBV4-2|16|few|TRBJ1-4|-
TGTGCCAGCAGCCAAGATAATAGGATCAGCGGACAAAAACTGTTTTTT
CASSQDNRISGQKLFF
>TRBV20-1|12|few|TRBJ1-5|-
TGCAGTGCTAGAGGGGCCAATCAGCCCCAGCATTTT
CSARGANQPQHF
>TRBV5-1|15|-|TRBJ1-6|-
TGCGCCAGCAGCTTGGATCAGGGAGGAAAATCACCCCTCCACTTT
CASSLDQGGKSPLHF
>TRBV11-1|15|few|TRBJ2-1|TRBD2
TGTGCCAGCAGCCTGGGACTAGCGGGGAAGGATGAGCAGTTCTTC
CASSLGLAGKDEQFF
>TRBV12-3/TRBV12-4|16|-|TRBJ1-1|-
TGTGCCAGCAGTTTTGGGGGGGTGGTCGCGAACACTGAAGCTTTCTTT
CASSFGGVVANTEAFF
>TRBV19|16|-|TRBJ1-4|-
TGTGCCAGTAGTAGAACGATGGGGGCAACTAATGAAAAACTGTTTTTT
CASSRTMGATNEKLFF
>TRBV4-2|14|few|TRBJ1-5|TRBD1
TGTGCCAGCAGCCAAACAGGGGAGGGCGGTCTCCAGCATTTT
CASSQTGEGGLQHF
>TRBV19|13|-|TRBJ1-6|-
TGTGCCAGTACGGTATGGGGAAATTCACCCCTCCACTTT
CASTVWGNSPLHF
>TRBV19|17|few|TRBJ1-4|-
TGTGCCAGTAGCCAGAGGCCAGGGGCCGGCGGTAATGAAAAACTGTTTTTT
CASSQRPGAGGNEKLFF
>TRBV4-3|15|many|TRBJ2-7|-
TGCGCCAGCAGCCAAGAGGCTTCAACATCCTACGAGCAGTACTTC
CASSQEASTSYEQYF
>TRBV25-1|14|many|TRBJ2-4|-
TGTGCCAGCAGTGCCTCTGTGGGGCCGGACATTCAGTACTTC
CASSASVGPDIQYF
>TRBV5-1|14|-|TRBJ1-4|TRBD1
TGCGCCAGCAGAAAGTGGGACAGTGGGGAAAAACTGTTTTTT
CASRKWDSGEKLFF
>TRBV18|16|few|TRBJ2-1|-
TGTGCCAGCTCACCGTCGAGGGGGATAGTTTACAATGAGCAGTTCTTC
CASSPSRGIVYNEQFF